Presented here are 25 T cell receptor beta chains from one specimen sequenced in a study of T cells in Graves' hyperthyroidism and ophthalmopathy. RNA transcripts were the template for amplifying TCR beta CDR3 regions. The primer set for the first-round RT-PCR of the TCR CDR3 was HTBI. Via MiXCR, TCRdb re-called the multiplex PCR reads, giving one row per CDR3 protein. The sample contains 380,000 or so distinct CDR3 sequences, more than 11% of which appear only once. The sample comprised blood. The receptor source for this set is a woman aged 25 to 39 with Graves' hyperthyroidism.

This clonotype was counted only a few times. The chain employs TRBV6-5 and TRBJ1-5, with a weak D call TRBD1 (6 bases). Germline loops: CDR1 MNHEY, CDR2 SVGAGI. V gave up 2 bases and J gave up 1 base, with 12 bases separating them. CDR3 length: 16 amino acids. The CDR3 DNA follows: TGTGCCAGCAGTTACCTACAGGGAGGGAGCAATCAGCCCCAGCATTTT. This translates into CASSYLQGGSNQPQHF.

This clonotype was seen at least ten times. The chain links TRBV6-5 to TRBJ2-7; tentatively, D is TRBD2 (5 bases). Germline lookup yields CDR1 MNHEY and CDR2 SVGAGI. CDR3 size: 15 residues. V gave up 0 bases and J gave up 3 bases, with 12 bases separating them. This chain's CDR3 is CASSYSSGYIYEQYF. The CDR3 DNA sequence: TGTGCCAGCAGTTACTCGAGCGGTTACATCTACGAGCAGTACTTC.

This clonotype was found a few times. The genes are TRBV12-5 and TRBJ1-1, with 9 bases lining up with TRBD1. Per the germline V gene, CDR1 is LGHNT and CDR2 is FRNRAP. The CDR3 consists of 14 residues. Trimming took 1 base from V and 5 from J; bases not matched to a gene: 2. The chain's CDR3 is CASGLGDRGTEAFF. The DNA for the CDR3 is TGTGCTAGTGGTTTGGGTGACAGGGGGACTGAAGCTTTCTTT. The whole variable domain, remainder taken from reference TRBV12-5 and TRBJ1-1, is DARVTQTPRHKVTEMGQEVTMRCQPILGHNTVFWYRQTMMQGLELLAYFRNRAPLDDSGMPKDRFSAEMPDATLATLKIQPSEPRDSAVYFCASGLGDRGTEAFFGQGTRLTVV.

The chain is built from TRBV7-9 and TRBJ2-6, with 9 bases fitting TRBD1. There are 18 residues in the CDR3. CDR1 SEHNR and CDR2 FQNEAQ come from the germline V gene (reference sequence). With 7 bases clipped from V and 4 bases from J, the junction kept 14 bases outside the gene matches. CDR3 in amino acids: CASNSRDRATGGANVLTF. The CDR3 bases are TGTGCCAGCAATTCCCGGGACAGGGCCACGGGCGGGGCCAACGTCCTGACTTTC. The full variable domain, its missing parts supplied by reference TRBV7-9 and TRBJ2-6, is DTGVSQNPRHKITKRGQNVTFRCDPISEHNRLYWYRQTLGQGPEFLTYFQNEAQLEKSRLLSDRFSAERPKGSFSTLEIQRTEQGDSAMYLCASNSRDRATGGANVLTFGAGSRLTVL.

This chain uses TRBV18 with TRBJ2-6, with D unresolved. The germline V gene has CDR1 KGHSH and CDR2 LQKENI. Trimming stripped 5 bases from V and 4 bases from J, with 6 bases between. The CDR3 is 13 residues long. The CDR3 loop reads CASSEYGANVLTF. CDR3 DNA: TGTGCCAGCTCAGAATACGGGGCCAACGTCCTGACTTTC.

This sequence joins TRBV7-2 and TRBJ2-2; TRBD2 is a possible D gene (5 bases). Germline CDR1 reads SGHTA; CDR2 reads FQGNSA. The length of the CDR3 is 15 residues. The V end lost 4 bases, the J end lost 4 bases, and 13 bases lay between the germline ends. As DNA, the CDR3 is TGTGCCAGCAGCTCGCTATTAGGGAGCACCGGGGAGCTGTTTTTT. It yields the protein CASSSLLGSTGELFF.

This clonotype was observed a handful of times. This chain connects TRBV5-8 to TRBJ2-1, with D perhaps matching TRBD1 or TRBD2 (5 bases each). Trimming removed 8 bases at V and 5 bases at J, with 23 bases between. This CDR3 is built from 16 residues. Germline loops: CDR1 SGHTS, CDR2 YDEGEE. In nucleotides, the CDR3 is TGTGCCAGTCGTGTATGGGGGACCGTCAACCACAATGAGCAGTTCTTC. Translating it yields CASRVWGTVNHNEQFF.

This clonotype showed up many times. This CDR3 reads CASRSSGTSGYEQYF. The CDR3 DNA follows: TGTGCCAGCAGATCCTCCGGGACTAGCGGATACGAGCAGTACTTC. The chain uses TRBV6-1 and TRBJ2-7; 11 bases are shared with TRBD2. V gave up 6 bases and J gave up 4 bases; unmatched junction bases: 8. CDR1 and CDR2 (germline): MNHNS, SASEGT. CDR3 size: 15 residues.

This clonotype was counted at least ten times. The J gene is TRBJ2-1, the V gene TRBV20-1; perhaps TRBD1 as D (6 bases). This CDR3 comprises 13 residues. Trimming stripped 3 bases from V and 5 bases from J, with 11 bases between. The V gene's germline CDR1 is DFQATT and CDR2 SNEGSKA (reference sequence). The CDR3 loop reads CSASHRAHNEQFF. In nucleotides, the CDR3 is TGCAGTGCTAGCCACAGGGCGCACAATGAGCAGTTCTTC.

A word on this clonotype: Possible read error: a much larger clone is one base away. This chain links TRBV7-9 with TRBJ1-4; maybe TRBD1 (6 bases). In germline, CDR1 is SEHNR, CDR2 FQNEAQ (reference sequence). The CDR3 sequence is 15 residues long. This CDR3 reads CASSLGRQVNEKPFF. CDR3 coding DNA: TGTGCCAGCAGCTTGGGTCGACAGGTTAATGAAAAACCGTTTTTT.

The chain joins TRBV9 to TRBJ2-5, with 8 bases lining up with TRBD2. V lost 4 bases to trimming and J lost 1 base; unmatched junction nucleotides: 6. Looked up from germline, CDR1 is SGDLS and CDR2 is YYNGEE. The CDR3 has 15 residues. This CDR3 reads CASSPIAGTQETQYF. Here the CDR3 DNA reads TGTGCCAGCAGCCCGATAGCGGGGACCCAAGAGACCCAGTACTTC.

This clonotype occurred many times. CDR3 DNA: TGCAGCCGACTAGCGGGGACCAATGAGCAGTTCTTC. The encoded protein is CSRLAGTNEQFF. V usage is TRBV20-1 and J usage is TRBJ2-1, with 11 bases identical to TRBD2. CDR3 size: 12 residues. CDR1 is DFQATT, CDR2 SNEGSKA, per germline (reference sequence).

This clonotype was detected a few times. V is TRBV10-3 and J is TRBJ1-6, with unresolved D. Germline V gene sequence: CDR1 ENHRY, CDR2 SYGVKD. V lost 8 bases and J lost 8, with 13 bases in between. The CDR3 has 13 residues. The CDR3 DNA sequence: TGTGCCATCGGGGAGGGATACGATTCACCCCTCCACTTT. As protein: CAIGEGYDSPLHF.

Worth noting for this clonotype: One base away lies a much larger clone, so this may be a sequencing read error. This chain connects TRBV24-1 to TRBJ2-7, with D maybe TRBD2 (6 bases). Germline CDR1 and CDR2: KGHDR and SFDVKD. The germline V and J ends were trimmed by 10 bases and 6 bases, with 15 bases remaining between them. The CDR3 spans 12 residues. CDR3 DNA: TGTGCCACACGGGACGGGGGAGGCGAGCAGTACTTC. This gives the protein CATRDGGGEQYF.

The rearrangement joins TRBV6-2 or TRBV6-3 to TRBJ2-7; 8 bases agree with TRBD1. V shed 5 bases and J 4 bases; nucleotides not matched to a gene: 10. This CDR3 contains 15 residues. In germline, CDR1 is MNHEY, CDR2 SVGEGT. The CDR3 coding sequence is TGTGCCAGCAGTCGCTATCAGGGGGCTTTGTACGAGCAGTACTTC. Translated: CASSRYQGALYEQYF.

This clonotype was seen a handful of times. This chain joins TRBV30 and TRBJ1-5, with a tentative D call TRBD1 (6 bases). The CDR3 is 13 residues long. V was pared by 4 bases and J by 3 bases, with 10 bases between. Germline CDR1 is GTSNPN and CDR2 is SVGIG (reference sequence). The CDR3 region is CAWTSGVNQPQHF. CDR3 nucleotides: TGTGCCTGGACGTCAGGGGTCAATCAGCCCCAGCATTTT.

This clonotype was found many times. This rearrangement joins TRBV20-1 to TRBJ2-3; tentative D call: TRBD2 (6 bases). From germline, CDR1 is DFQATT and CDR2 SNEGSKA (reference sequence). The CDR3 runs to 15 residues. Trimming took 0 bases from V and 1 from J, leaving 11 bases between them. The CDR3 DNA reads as TGCAGTGCTAGAGAGACCCGGAGGGGCACAGATACGCAGTATTTT. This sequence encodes CSARETRRGTDTQYF.

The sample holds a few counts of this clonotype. The CDR3 loop reads CASSMPEPGNQPQHF. Here the CDR3 DNA reads TGTGCCAGTAGTATGCCCGAGCCGGGGAATCAGCCCCAGCATTTT. The rearrangement links TRBV19 to TRBJ1-5; the D is unclear. The V gene lost 3 bases and the J gene lost 4 bases, with 13 bases spanning the gap. The CDR3 loop spans 15 amino acids. Germline V gives CDR1 LNHDA, CDR2 SQIVND (reference sequence).

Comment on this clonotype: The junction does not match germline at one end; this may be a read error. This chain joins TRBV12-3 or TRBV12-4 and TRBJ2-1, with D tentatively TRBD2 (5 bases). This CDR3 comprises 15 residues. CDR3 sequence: CASSLEGASYSEQFF. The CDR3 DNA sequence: TGTGCCAGCAGTTTAGAGGGAGCCTCTTACAGTGAGCAGTTCTTC.

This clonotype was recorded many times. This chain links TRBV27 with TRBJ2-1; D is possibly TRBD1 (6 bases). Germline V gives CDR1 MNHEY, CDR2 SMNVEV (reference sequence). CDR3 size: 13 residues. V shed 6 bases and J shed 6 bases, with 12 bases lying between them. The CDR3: CASSATGTNEQFF. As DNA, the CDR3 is TGTGCCAGCAGCGCCACAGGGACCAATGAGCAGTTCTTC.

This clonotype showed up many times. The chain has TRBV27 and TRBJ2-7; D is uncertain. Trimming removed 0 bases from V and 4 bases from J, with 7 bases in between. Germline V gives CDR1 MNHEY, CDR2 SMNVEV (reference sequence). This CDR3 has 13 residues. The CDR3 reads CASSLSISYEQYF. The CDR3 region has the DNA TGTGCCAGCAGTTTATCGATTTCATACGAGCAGTACTTC.

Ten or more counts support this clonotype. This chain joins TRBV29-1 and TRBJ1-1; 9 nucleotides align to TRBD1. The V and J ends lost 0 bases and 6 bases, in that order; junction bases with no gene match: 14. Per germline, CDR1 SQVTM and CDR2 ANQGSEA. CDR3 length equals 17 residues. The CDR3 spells CSVEDPGQGDLIAEAFF. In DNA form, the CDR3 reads TGCAGCGTTGAAGATCCGGGACAGGGTGATCTGATCGCTGAAGCTTTCTTT.

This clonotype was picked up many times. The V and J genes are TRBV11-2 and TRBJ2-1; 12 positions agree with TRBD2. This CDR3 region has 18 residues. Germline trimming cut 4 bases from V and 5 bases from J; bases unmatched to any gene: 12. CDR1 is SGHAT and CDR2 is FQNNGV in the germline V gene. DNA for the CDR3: TGTGCCAGCAGCTCCATCGCGGGACTAGCGGGCGCCCACAATGAGCAGTTCTTC. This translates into CASSSIAGLAGAHNEQFF.

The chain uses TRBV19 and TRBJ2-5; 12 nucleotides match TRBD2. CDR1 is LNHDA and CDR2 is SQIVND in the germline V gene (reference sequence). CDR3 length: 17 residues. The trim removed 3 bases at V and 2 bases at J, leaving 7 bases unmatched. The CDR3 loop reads CASSIKTSGSQQETQYF. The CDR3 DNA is TGTGCCAGTAGTATCAAGACTAGCGGGAGCCAACAAGAGACCCAGTACTTC. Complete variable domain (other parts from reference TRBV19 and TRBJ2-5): DGGITQSPKYLFRKEGQNVTLSCEQNLNHDAMYWYRQDPGQGLRLIYYSQIVNDFQKGDIAEGYSVSREKKESFPLTVTSAQKNPTAFYLCASSIKTSGSQQETQYFGPGTRLLVL.

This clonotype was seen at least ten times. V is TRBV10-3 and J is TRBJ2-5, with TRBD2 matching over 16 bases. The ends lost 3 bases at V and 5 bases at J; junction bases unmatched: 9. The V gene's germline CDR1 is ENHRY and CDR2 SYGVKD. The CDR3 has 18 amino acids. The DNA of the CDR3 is TGTGCCATCAGTGACGCCGGGACTAGCGGGAGGGCCGGGGAGACCCAGTACTTC. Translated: CAISDAGTSGRAGETQYF.